The next 28 T cell receptor beta chains were all read from a single sample in a study of PD-L1 blockade in urothelial cancer. Documented time point: peripheral blood 6 weeks after treatment start. Assay used: immunoSEQ multiplex PCR; TCRdb lists only in-frame clones, some missing. The data contain fewer than 90,000 clones, 80% to 95% of them singletons. The sequencing here drew on PBMCs, taken around atezolizumab (anti-PD-L1) treatment. These receptors all stem from a woman aged 80 or older with urothelial cancer.

The chain is built from TRBV5-1 and TRBJ2-1; perhaps TRBD2 as D (5 bases). Germline values: CDR1 SGHRS, CDR2 YFSETQ. Trimming stripped 2 bases from V and 3 bases from J, with 12 bases between. The CDR3 is 15 amino acids. The CDR3 protein is CASSLSGTNYNEQFF. The CDR3 bases are TGCGCCAGCAGCTTAAGCGGAACCAACTACAATGAGCAGTTCTTC.

This chain joins TRBV5-1 and TRBJ2-7; weak D call: TRBD1 (5 bases). The ends were cut back, 4 bases at V and 5 bases at J, with 19 bases in the middle. The CDR3 is 15 amino acids. Germline V lookup: CDR1 SGHRS, CDR2 YFSETQ. CDR3 DNA sequence: TGCGCCAGCAGCCCGAACTGGGGCAGGGTCAACGAGCAGTACTTC. Translation: CASSPNWGRVNEQYF.

The chain has TRBV5-1 and TRBJ1-1, with TRBD1 matching 8 bases. Germline assignment: CDR1 SGHRS and CDR2 YFSETQ. The CDR3 extends over 14 amino acids. Trimming at V came to 4 bases and at J to 2 bases, leaving 4 bases not matched to a gene. The CDR3 nucleotides are TGCGCCAGCAGCCTGGGACAGGATAACACTGAAGCTTTCTTT. Its protein is CASSLGQDNTEAFF.

This chain joins TRBV4-2 and TRBJ2-7; 10 bases are a match to TRBD1. This CDR3 has 16 residues. V dropped 1 base and J dropped 4; count of bases not matched to a gene: 7. Per the germline V gene, CDR1 is LGHNA and CDR2 is YNFKEQ. This chain's CDR3 is CASSQVGQGGSYEQYF. DNA of the CDR3: TGTGCCAGCAGCCAAGTAGGACAGGGGGGTTCGTACGAGCAGTACTTC.

The chain has TRBV20-1 and TRBJ2-7; D unresolved. The CDR3 runs to 11 residues. Germline assignment: CDR1 DFQATT and CDR2 SNEGSKA (reference sequence). Trimming shortened V by 1 base and J by 6 bases, and 7 bases separated the two germline ends. The CDR3 spells CSARGEREQYF. CDR3 coding DNA: TGCAGTGCTAGAGGAGAGCGCGAGCAGTACTTC.

A single count supports this clone. The genes are TRBV28 and TRBJ2-3, with TRBD2 as a possible D gene (6 bases). With 4 bases removed from V and 1 base from J, the gap between germline ends came to 12 bases. This CDR3 is built from 15 residues. The germline CDR1 and CDR2 sequences are MDHEN and SYDVKM. CDR3 nucleotide sequence: TGTGCCAGCAGTTACGGGGGAGGTGGCACAGATACGCAGTATTTT. Amino acid sequence: CASSYGGGGTDTQYF.

The rearrangement links TRBV5-1 to TRBJ2-2; D may be TRBD2 (7 bases). CDR1 is SGHRS and CDR2 is YFSETQ in the germline V gene. The CDR3 contains 16 residues. Trimming removed 3 bases at V and 7 bases at J, with 19 bases between. The DNA for the CDR3 is TGCGCCAGCAGCTCGGCGGGGGCCCAATTAGACGGGGAGCTGTTTTTT. Its protein product is CASSSAGAQLDGELFF.

CDR3 bases: TGTGCCAGCAGCCAATTACGGACAGAAGCTTTCTTT. Translated, it gives CASSQLRTEAFF. The chain carries TRBV14 and TRBJ1-1, with TRBD1 as a possible D gene (5 bases). V lost 2 bases and J 8 bases, leaving 9 bases between the germline ends. Germline assignment: CDR1 SGHDN and CDR2 FVKESK. This CDR3 comprises 12 residues.

This rearrangement joins TRBV28 to TRBJ1-1; tentative D call: TRBD1 (5 bases). V was clipped by 6 bases and J by 4 bases, with 6 bases between them. This CDR3 is built from 11 residues. Germline assignment: CDR1 MDHEN and CDR2 SYDVKM. The CDR3 nucleotides are TGTGCCAGCAGGACAGTCACTGAAGCTTTCTTT. This translates into CASRTVTEAFF.

The chain is built from TRBV28 and TRBJ1-5; tentative D call: TRBD1 (6 bases). Germline assignment: CDR1 MDHEN and CDR2 SYDVKM. The ends were cut back, 6 bases at V and 2 bases at J, with 14 bases in the middle. The CDR3 extends over 15 amino acids. The chain's CDR3 is CASRRPGVGNQPQHF. The DNA of the CDR3 is TGTGCCAGCAGAAGGCCAGGGGTGGGCAATCAGCCCCAGCATTTT.

The genes are TRBV11-2 and TRBJ1-1; a weak D match, TRBD1 (6 bases). Trimming took 4 bases from V and 0 from J, leaving 24 bases between them. This CDR3 has 19 amino acids. CDR1 is SGHAT and CDR2 is FQNNGV in the germline V gene. The CDR3 DNA reads TGTGCCAGCAGCTCCAGTACAGGGACGGGGATCCTCATGAACACTGAAGCTTTCTTT. This translates into CASSSSTGTGILMNTEAFF.

The rearrangement links TRBV5-1 to TRBJ2-7; TRBD1 aligns across 10 bases. Germline CDR1 SGHRS, CDR2 YFSETQ. The junction had 3 bases not matched to a gene; V was cut back by 0 bases and J by 3 bases. There are 15 residues in the CDR3. CDR3 nucleotides: TGCGCCAGCAGCTTGGAGACAGGGGGCGTCTACGAGCAGTACTTC. Translation gives CASSLETGGVYEQYF.

The rearrangement links TRBV7-9 to TRBJ2-7; possible D gene TRBD1, 6 bases. The V and J ends lost 5 bases and 2 bases respectively, with 16 bases between them. In germline, CDR1 is SEHNR, CDR2 FQNEAQ (reference sequence). This CDR3 comprises 15 residues. The CDR3 here is CASSLSIGQPYEQYF. The DNA of the CDR3 is TGTGCCAGCAGCCTGAGCATCGGACAGCCCTACGAGCAGTACTTC.

The chain carries TRBV2 and TRBJ2-1; tentative D call: TRBD1 (6 bases). V lost 6 bases, J lost 13 bases, and 19 bases lay in between. Germline lookup yields CDR1 SNHLY and CDR2 FYNNEI. The CDR3 sequence is 13 residues long. The CDR3 DNA sequence: TGTGCCAGCAGGCAGGGGACCTCGGGGCGACAGTTCTTC. Encoded protein: CASRQGTSGRQFF.

This clone has only one observation. The J gene is TRBJ2-7, the V gene TRBV11-2, with D perhaps matching TRBD2 (5 bases). The CDR3 covers 13 residues. Trimming pared 5 bases from V and 1 base from J, leaving 9 bases between. Germline V CDR1 and CDR2: SGHAT, FQNNGV. CDR3 nucleotides: TGTGCCAGCAGCAGAGGGCTGTCCTACGAGCAGTACTTC. Its protein is CASSRGLSYEQYF.

The CDR3 reads CASSLGQGPRPQHF. The DNA of the CDR3 is TGTGCCAGCAGCCTAGGACAGGGGCCGCGGCCCCAGCATTTT. V and J are TRBV5-6 and TRBJ1-5; 9 bases match TRBD1. The CDR3 covers 14 residues. V dropped 4 bases and J dropped 9; count of bases not matched to a gene: 8. CDR1 and CDR2 from the germline V gene are SGHDT and YYEEEE.

The V and J genes are TRBV28 and TRBJ2-3; D may be TRBD2 (5 bases). Trimming left V 0 bases short and J 2 bases short, with 9 bases between. Germline values: CDR1 MDHEN, CDR2 SYDVKM. CDR3 length: 15 amino acids. CDR3 nucleotide sequence: TGTGCCAGCAGTTTATGGGCCGGGGTCACAGATACGCAGTATTTT. This sequence encodes CASSLWAGVTDTQYF. The full variable domain, in which reference TRBV28 and TRBJ2-3 provide the parts outside the CDR3, is DVKVTQSSRYLVKRTGEKVFLECVQDMDHENMFWYRQDPGLGLRLIYFSYDVKMKEKGDIPEGYSVSREKKERFSLILESASTNQTSMYLCASSLWAGVTDTQYFGPGTRLTVL.

Concerning this clone: The junction and the germline gene differ at one end; a read error may be behind it. The gene calls are TRBV2 and TRBJ1-3; the D is unclear. The CDR3 has 14 residues. CDR1 SNHLY and CDR2 FYNNEI come from the germline V gene. The CDR3 loop is CASREEHLGNTIYF. The CDR3 coding sequence is TGTGCCAGCAGGGAAGAACACCTCGGAAACACCATATATTTT.

Only one count was recorded for this clone. The chain carries TRBV9 and TRBJ1-4; D possibly corresponds to TRBD1 (5 bases). Between the trimmed V and J ends, which lost 4 bases and 5 bases, there was a span of 15 bases. CDR3 length: 15 amino acids. Looked up from germline, CDR1 is SGDLS and CDR2 is YYNGEE. CDR3 sequence: CASSSRTGGNEKLFF. DNA for the CDR3: TGTGCCAGCAGCTCCCGGACGGGGGGGAATGAAAAACTGTTTTTT.

The chain carries TRBV7-8 and TRBJ2-2; D is possibly TRBD1 (6 bases). Germline lookup yields CDR1 SGHVS and CDR2 FQNEAQ. V lost 4 bases and J lost 4, with 13 bases in between. This CDR3 is built from 15 residues. The CDR3 DNA is TGTGCCAGCAGCTACAGGGAGAGGGGCACCGGGGAGCTGTTTTTT. Translation gives CASSYRERGTGELFF.

This clone was seen once. This chain connects TRBV29-1 to TRBJ2-5; possible D gene TRBD2, 6 bases. CDR1 SQVTM and CDR2 ANQGSEA come from the germline V gene. The CDR3 consists of 13 residues. V lost 2 bases to trimming and J lost 4 bases, with 11 bases between them. This chain's CDR3 is CSVEIGGAETQYF. The CDR3 region has the DNA TGCAGCGTTGAAATAGGAGGGGCAGAGACCCAGTACTTC.

The J gene is TRBJ1-3, the V gene TRBV5-1, with 9 bases matching TRBD1. CDR3 size: 14 residues. Germline values: CDR1 SGHRS, CDR2 YFSETQ. V lost 4 bases to trimming and J lost 4 bases; unmatched junction nucleotides: 3. The CDR3 protein is CASSPGQGGNTIYF. The CDR3 DNA is TGCGCCAGCAGCCCTGGACAGGGGGGAAACACCATATATTTT.

V usage is TRBV18 and J usage is TRBJ1-1; TRBD1 agrees at 7 bases. The CDR3 sequence is 15 residues long. Germline CDR1 reads KGHSH; CDR2 reads LQKENI. J gave up 5 bases and V 0 bases, and 6 bases lay outside the gene matches. The CDR3 protein is CASSPPPGGLTEAFF. In nucleotides, the CDR3 is TGTGCCAGCTCACCACCGCCAGGGGGATTGACTGAAGCTTTCTTT.

V and J are TRBV6-5 and TRBJ2-1, with 15 bases matching TRBD2. V was pared by 5 bases and J by 9 bases, with 5 bases of the junction left unmatched. The CDR3 totals 15 residues. Germline V lookup: CDR1 MNHEY, CDR2 SVGAGI. The CDR3 coding sequence is TGTGCCAGCAGTCCCGGGACTAGCGGGAGGAGTGAGCAGTTCTTC. The encoded protein is CASSPGTSGRSEQFF.

This clone was observed once. The chain uses TRBV27 and TRBJ2-3; a possible D gene is TRBD2 (6 bases). The CDR3 contains 16 residues. The ends were cut back, 5 bases at V and 2 bases at J, with 17 bases in the middle. Per the germline V gene, CDR1 is MNHEY and CDR2 is SMNVEV (reference sequence). This CDR3 reads CASSPGDSRPTDTQYF. The CDR3 DNA sequence: TGTGCCAGCAGTCCCGGGGACTCCCGCCCCACAGATACGCAGTATTTT.

The chain is built from TRBV6-6 and TRBJ1-2; TRBD1 aligns across 8 bases. Germline CDR1 MNHNY, CDR2 SVGAGI (reference sequence). V was clipped by 0 bases and J by 8 bases; unmatched bases: 5. The CDR3 is made up of 14 amino acids. CDR3 in DNA: TGTGCCAGCAGTTACTCGACAGGGGTAGGGGGCTACACCTTC. Translation gives CASSYSTGVGGYTF.

This chain connects TRBV28 to TRBJ2-1; perhaps TRBD2 as D (6 bases). Germline CDR1 reads MDHEN; CDR2 reads SYDVKM. The V end lost 3 bases, the J end lost 7 bases, and 10 bases lay between the germline ends. The CDR3 loop spans 13 amino acids. In DNA form, the CDR3 reads TGTGCCAGCAGTTTCGGGACTTGGAATGAGCAGTTCTTC. This codes for CASSFGTWNEQFF.

This chain connects TRBV27 to TRBJ2-7; a possible D gene is TRBD1 (5 bases). V was clipped by 0 bases and J by 0 bases, with 24 bases between them. The CDR3 is made up of 20 amino acids. Per the germline V gene, CDR1 is MNHEY and CDR2 is SMNVEV (reference sequence). The CDR3 DNA follows: TGTGCCAGCAGTTTATCGGGTACAGGCGGTGTCGGTTTACCCTCCTACGAGCAGTACTTC. It yields the protein CASSLSGTGGVGLPSYEQYF.